The rows below give T cell receptor beta chains drawn from one sample of a study of cytomegalovirus exposure and HLA in healthy donors. Data came from immunoSEQ multiplex PCR; TCRdb stores just in-frame clones and leaves some out. The sample has about 120,000 clones; over 8.5% are singletons. Material: PBMCs. The receptors stem from a woman aged 40 to 49 in good health and CMV-seropositive. The CDR3 runs from the conserved cysteine through the conserved F or W. D genes are given only for firm matches. Size tells how often a clone was seen (once, few, many) or the class of an expanded clone, and some rows leave it out.

d_gene	j_gene	v_gene	abundance	CDR3nt	CDR3aa
TRBD2	TRBJ2-1	TRBV7-6	few	TGTGCCAGCAGCTTATCGGGGGGGCCTCGAGTGAATGAGCAGTTCTTC	CASSLSGGPRVNEQFF
TRBD1	TRBJ2-2	TRBV11-2	few	TGTGCCAGCAGCCCTGGACAGGGGATCGCCGGGGAGCTGTTTTTT	CASSPGQGIAGELFF
.	TRBJ1-1	TRBV19	few	TGTGCCAGTACCCCGAACGGGGGGTTGAACACTGAAGCTTTCTTT	CASTPNGGLNTEAFF
TRBD1	TRBJ2-1	TRBV5-6	few	TGTGCCAGCAGCTTCAGGGGGCAAGGCGCCTACAATGAGCAGTTCTTC	CASSFRGQGAYNEQFF
.	TRBJ1-2	TRBV25-1	.	TGTGCCAGCAGCCAGAGTGTCTCGGGGGGCCTTGGCTACACCTTC	CASSQSVSGGLGYTF
TRBD1	TRBJ2-3	TRBV6-6	.	TGTGCCAGCAGCCAGGGGGAGACAGATACGCAGTATTTT	CASSQGETDTQYF
.	TRBJ2-7	TRBV20-1	.	TGCAGTGCTCCAACAGGGTCCGAGCAGTACTTC	CSAPTGSEQYF
TRBD1	TRBJ1-2	TRBV18	few	TGTGCCAGCTCATCTGGATTAATCGGGACAGGAGATACATACACCTTC	CASSSGLIGTGDTYTF
.	TRBJ1-1	TRBV28	few	TGTGCCAGCAGTTTAGGGAGGACGGTAGCTTTCTTT	CASSLGRTVAFF
.	TRBJ1-2	TRBV5-1	.	TGCGCCAGCAGCCCGGACAGAAACCTTGGCTACACCTTC	CASSPDRNLGYTF
.	TRBJ1-1	TRBV4-1	few	TGCGCCAGCAGCCAACGACGAATTCGGGGTACGAACACTGAAGCTTTCTTT	CASSQRRIRGTNTEAFF
TRBD1	TRBJ2-1	TRBV27	few	TGTGCCAGCAGTTTAAGGACAGGGAAGAATGAGCAGTTCTTC	CASSLRTGKNEQFF
.	TRBJ2-7	TRBV30	.	TGTGCCTGGAGTAGAGACAGAACAAACTACGAGCAGTACTTC	CAWSRDRTNYEQYF
.	TRBJ2-1	TRBV5-1	.	TGCGCCAGCAGCTTATCTTATAGCAGAGACAATGAGCAGTTCTTC	CASSLSYSRDNEQFF